Below, one T cell receptor beta chain is given with its context. The antigen is unknown. Assay used: immunoSEQ multiplex PCR; TCRdb lists only in-frame clones, some missing. The sample shows over 50,000 clones, approximately 80% of them seen only once. The CDR3 totals 16 residues. Germline CDR1 is LGHNT and CDR2 is FRNRAP. V lost 8 bases and J lost 5; bases outside the gene matches: 16. This entry belongs to a study of T cells in localized non-small cell lung cancer. General study points: Clonality of T cells reached its maximum in uninvolved adjacent lung, surpassing tumor. Out of the top 100 tumor clones, a median approximately 50 were seen in adjacent lung.

The gene calls are TRBV12-5 and TRBJ2-5; TRBD2 matches at 8 bases. The receptor comes from a man aged 40 to 70 with stage III lung adenocarcinoma. The source material was peripheral blood mononuclear cells, sampled before any cancer treatment. The CDR3 loop is CASSRAAGGPGETQYF. CDR3 nucleotides: TGTGCTAGTAGTCGGGCGGCGGGGGGCCCGGGGGAGACCCAGTACTTC. Using reference TRBV12-5 and TRBJ2-5 for the parts outside the CDR3, the full variable domain is DARVTQTPRHKVTEMGQEVTMRCQPILGHNTVFWYRQTMMQGLELLAYFRNRAPLDDSGMPKDRFSAEMPDATLATLKIQPSEPRDSAVYFCASSRAAGGPGETQYFGPGTRLLVL.